This note documents a single TCR beta chain sequence. Its ends do not fully match the called genes, so a read error is possible. The source of the sample is a study of T cell repertoires in cytomegalovirus infection. One entry per CDR3 protein results from TCRdb running MiXCR on the reads. The table lists around 240,000 distinct CDR3 sequences, over 20% of them singletons, with about 20% in the top ten. Germline V gene lookup returns CDR1 MGHRA and CDR2 YSYEKL. The CDR3 sequence is 15 residues long. The sequence derives from a human donor in good health (CMV status not recorded). Some clones in this sample may be carry-over from other donors' samples. Sequences were obtained from CD8+ T cells from PBMCs. V usage is TRBV4-1 and J usage is TRBJ1-1; 10 nucleotides match TRBD1. The CDR3 DNA sequence: TGCGCCAGCAGCCAAGAGGACAGGGGGTACGCTGAATCTTTCTTT. Translated: CASSQEDRGYAESFF.